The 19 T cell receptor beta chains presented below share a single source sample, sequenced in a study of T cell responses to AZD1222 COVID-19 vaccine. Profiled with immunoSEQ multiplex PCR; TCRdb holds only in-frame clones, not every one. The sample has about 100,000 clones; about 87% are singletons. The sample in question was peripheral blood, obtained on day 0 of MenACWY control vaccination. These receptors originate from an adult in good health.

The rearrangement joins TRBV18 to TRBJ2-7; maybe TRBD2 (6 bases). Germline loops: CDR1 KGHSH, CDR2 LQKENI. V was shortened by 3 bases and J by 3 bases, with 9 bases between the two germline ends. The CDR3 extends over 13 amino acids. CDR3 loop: CASSPGSGYEQYF. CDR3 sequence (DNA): TGTGCCAGCTCACCCGGGAGCGGCTACGAGCAGTACTTC.

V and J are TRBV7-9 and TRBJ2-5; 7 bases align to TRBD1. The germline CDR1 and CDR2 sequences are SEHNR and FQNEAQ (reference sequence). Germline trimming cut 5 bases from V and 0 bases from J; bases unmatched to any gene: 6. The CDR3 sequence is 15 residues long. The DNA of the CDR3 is TGTGCCAGCAGCACCCAACAGGGGTACCAAGAGACCCAGTACTTC. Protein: CASSTQQGYQETQYF.

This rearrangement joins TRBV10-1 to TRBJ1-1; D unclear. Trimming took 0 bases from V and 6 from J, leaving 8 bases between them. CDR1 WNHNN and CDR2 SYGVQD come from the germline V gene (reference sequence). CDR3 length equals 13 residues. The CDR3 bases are TGCGCCAGCAGTGAGTCGTCGGTGGCTGAAGCTTTCTTT. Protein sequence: CASSESSVAEAFF.

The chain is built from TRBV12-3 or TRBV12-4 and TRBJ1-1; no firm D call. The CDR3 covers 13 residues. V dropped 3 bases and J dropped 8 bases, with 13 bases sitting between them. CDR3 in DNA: TGTGCCAGCAGTTTCCTCCGGGGAGCCGAAGCTTTCTTT. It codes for CASSFLRGAEAFF.

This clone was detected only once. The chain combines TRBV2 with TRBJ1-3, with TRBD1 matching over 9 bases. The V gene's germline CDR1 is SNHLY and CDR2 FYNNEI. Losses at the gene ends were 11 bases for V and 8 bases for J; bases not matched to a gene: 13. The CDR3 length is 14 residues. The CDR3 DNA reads TGTGCCTCTCGTGACAGGGGGAGGGCGGACACCATATATTTT. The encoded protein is CASRDRGRADTIYF. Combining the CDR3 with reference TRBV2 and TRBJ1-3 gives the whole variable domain EPEVTQTPSHQVTQMGQEVILRCVPISNHLYFYWYRQILGQKVEFLVSFYNNEISEKSEIFDDQFSVERPDGSNFTLKIRSTKLEDSAMYFCASRDRGRADTIYFGEGSWLTVV.

This chain's CDR3 is CASSPLTGGKTEAFF. Written as DNA, the CDR3 is TGTGCCAGCAGCCCCTTGACAGGGGGGAAAACTGAAGCTTTCTTT. The chain couples TRBV14 to TRBJ1-1; 9 bases fit TRBD1. Germline lookup yields CDR1 SGHDN and CDR2 FVKESK. Unmatched junction bases numbered 8, after V lost 4 bases and J lost 5 bases. There are 15 residues in the CDR3.

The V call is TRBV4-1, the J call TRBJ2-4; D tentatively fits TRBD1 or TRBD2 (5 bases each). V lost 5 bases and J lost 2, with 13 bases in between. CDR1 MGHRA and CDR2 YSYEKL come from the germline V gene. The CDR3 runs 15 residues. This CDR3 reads CASSEGRVTKNIQYF. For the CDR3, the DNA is TGCGCCAGCAGCGAGGGACGGGTTACCAAAAACATTCAGTACTTC.

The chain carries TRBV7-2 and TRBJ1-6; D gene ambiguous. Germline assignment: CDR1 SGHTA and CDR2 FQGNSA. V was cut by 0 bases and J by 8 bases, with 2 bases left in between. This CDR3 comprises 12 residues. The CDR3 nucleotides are TGTGCCAGCAGCTTAGCCCATTCACCCCTCCACTTT. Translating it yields CASSLAHSPLHF.

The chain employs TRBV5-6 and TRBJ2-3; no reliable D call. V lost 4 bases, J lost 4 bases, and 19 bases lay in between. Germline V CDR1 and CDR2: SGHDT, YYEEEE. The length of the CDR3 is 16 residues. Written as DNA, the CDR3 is TGTGCCAGCAGCCGGGTTGCCTTGATGAAGGCAGATACGCAGTATTTT. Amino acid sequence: CASSRVALMKADTQYF.

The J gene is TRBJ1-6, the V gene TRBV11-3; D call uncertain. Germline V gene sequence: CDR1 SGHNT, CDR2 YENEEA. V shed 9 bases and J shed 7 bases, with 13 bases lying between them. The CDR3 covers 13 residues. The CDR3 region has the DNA TGTGCCAGTGCGGACGGCCCCAATTCACCCCTCCACTTT. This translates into CASADGPNSPLHF.

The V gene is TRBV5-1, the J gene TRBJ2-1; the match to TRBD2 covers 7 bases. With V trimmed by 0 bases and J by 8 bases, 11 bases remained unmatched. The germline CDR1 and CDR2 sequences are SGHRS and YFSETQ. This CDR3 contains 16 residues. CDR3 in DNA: TGCGCCAGCAGCTTGGTTCCCGGGACTAAAGTCGATGAGCAGTTCTTC. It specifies CASSLVPGTKVDEQFF.

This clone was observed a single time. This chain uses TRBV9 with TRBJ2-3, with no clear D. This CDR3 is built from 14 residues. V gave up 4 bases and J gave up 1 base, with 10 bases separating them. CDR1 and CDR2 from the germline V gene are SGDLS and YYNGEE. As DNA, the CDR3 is TGTGCCAGCAGCATATTAGGACGCACAGATACGCAGTATTTT. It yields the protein CASSILGRTDTQYF.

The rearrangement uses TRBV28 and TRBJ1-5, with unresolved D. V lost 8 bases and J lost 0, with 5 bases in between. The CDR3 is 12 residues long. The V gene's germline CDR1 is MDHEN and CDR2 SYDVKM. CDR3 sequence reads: CASGDSNQPQHF. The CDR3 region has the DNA TGTGCCAGCGGAGATAGCAATCAGCCCCAGCATTTT. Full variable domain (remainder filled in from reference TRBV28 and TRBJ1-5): DVKVTQSSRYLVKRTGEKVFLECVQDMDHENMFWYRQDPGLGLRLIYFSYDVKMKEKGDIPEGYSVSREKKERFSLILESASTNQTSMYLCASGDSNQPQHFGDGTRLSIL.

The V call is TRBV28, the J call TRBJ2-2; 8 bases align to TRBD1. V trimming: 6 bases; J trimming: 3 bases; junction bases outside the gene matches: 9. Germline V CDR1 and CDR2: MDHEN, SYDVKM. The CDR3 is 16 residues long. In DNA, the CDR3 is TGTGCCAGCAGATCTCAAGACAGGGGCGACACCGGGGAGCTGTTTTTT. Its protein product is CASRSQDRGDTGELFF.

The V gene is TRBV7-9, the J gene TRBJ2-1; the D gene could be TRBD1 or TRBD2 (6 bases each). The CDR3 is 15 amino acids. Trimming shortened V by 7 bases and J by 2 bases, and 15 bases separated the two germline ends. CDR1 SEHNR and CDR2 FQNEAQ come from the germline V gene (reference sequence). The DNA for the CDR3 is TGTGCCAGCACCTTTGGCGGGACACCCTACAATGAGCAGTTCTTC. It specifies CASTFGGTPYNEQFF.

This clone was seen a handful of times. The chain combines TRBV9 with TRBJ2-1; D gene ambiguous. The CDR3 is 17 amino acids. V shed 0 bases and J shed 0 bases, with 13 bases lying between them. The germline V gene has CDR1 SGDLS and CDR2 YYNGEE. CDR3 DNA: TGTGCCAGCAGCGTAGAGTTTTTGCTCACCTCCTACAATGAGCAGTTCTTC. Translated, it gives CASSVEFLLTSYNEQFF.

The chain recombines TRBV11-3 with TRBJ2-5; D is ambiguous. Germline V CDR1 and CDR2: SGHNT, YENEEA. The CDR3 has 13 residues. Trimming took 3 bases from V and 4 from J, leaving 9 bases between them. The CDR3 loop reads CASSFSGTETQYF. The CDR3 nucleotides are TGTGCCAGCAGCTTCTCCGGCACAGAGACCCAGTACTTC. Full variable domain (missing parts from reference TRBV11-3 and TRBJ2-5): EAGVVQSPRYKIIEKKQPVAFWCNPISGHNTLYWYLQNLGQGPELLIRYENEEAVDDSQLPKDRFSAERLKGVDSTLKIQPAELGDSAVYLCASSFSGTETQYFGPGTRLLVL.

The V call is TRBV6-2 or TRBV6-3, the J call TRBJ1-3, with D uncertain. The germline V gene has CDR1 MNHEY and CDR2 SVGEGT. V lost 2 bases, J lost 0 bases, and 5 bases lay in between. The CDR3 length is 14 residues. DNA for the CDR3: TGTGCCAGCAGTTACGGCGACTCTGGAAACACCATATATTTT. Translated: CASSYGDSGNTIYF.

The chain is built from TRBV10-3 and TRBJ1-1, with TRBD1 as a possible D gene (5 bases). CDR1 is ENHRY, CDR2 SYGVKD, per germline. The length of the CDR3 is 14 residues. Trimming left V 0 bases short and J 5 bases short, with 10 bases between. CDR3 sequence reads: CAISESQGRTEAFF. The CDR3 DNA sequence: TGTGCCATCAGTGAGTCGCAGGGCCGGACTGAAGCTTTCTTT.